These 20 T cell receptor beta chains came from one sample sequenced in a study of T cells in Graves' hyperthyroidism and ophthalmopathy. RNA transcripts gave rise to amplified TCR beta CDR3 regions. RT-PCR in the first round (using the HTBI primer set) targeted the TCR CDR3. A single record per CDR3 protein comes from TCRdb applying MiXCR to the multiplex PCR reads. The sample lists 490,000 or so distinct CDR3 sequences, about 20% occurring once. Sequenced: blood. Every receptor here comes from a man aged 35-49 years with Graves' ophthalmopathy.

The chain couples TRBV6-6 to TRBJ2-3; 8 bases agree with TRBD2. Germline CDR1 is MNHNY and CDR2 is SVGAGI (reference sequence). Trimming at V came to 0 bases and at J to 0 bases, leaving 5 bases not matched to a gene. The CDR3 has 17 amino acids. The CDR3 sequence: CASSYSPSGSSTDTQYF. In nucleotides, the CDR3 is TGTGCCAGCAGTTACTCTCCCAGCGGGAGTAGCACAGATACGCAGTATTTT.

This clonotype was recorded many times. The chain recombines TRBV12-3 or TRBV12-4 with TRBJ1-6; 7 bases fit TRBD1. The CDR3 runs to 14 residues. With V trimmed by 2 bases and J by 10 bases, 5 bases remained unmatched. Here the CDR3 reads CASSLSTGRSPLHF. The CDR3 nucleotides are TGTGCCAGCAGTTTATCGACAGGGAGATCACCCCTCCACTTT.

The V call is TRBV30, the J call TRBJ1-2; TRBD1 is a possible D gene (5 bases). Looked up from germline, CDR1 is GTSNPN and CDR2 is SVGIG (reference sequence). CDR3 length: 14 residues. The V and J ends lost 8 bases and 8 bases respectively, with 24 bases between them. The CDR3 nucleotides are TGTGCCCGAACTTCGGGACCCGGAGAGGGAGGCTACACCTTC. Translating gives CARTSGPGEGGYTF.

The gene calls are TRBV9 and TRBJ2-7; TRBD2 aligns across 7 bases. The CDR3 loop spans 13 amino acids. V was pared by 0 bases and J by 8 bases, with 5 bases of the junction left unmatched. Germline lookup yields CDR1 SGDLS and CDR2 YYNGEE. CDR3 DNA: TGTGCCAGCAGCGTAGAGGGCAGCGGGAAGCAGTACTTC. This encodes CASSVEGSGKQYF.

In this sample, this clonotype turned up many times. The J gene is TRBJ2-7, the V gene TRBV12-3 or TRBV12-4; 9 bases agree with TRBD2. This CDR3 is 13 amino acids long. Trimming removed 10 bases from V and 2 bases from J; junction bases left unmatched: 6. The CDR3 sequence is CATAGGLTYEQYF. The CDR3 DNA reads as TGTGCCACGGCGGGGGGGCTTACCTACGAGCAGTACTTC.

This rearrangement joins TRBV9 to TRBJ1-1; 10 nucleotides agree with TRBD1. The J segment lost 0 bases and the V segment lost 0 bases, leaving 5 bases of the junction unmatched. Germline V CDR1 and CDR2: SGDLS, YYNGEE. This CDR3 is 17 amino acids long. The DNA for the CDR3 is TGTGCCAGCAGCGTAGGTTGGGACAGGGGAATGAACACTGAAGCTTTCTTT. It yields the protein CASSVGWDRGMNTEAFF.

This chain links TRBV20-1 with TRBJ2-1, with D possibly TRBD2 on 6 matching bases. V was shortened by 4 bases and J by 5 bases, with 9 bases between the two germline ends. The CDR3 is 12 amino acids. In germline, CDR1 is DFQATT, CDR2 SNEGSKA (reference sequence). The CDR3 protein is CSAMDYNNEQFF. The CDR3 DNA reads TGCAGTGCTATGGACTATAACAATGAGCAGTTCTTC.

This clonotype has just a few counts. The rearrangement links TRBV14 to TRBJ1-2; D call uncertain. Trimming cost V 1 base and J 3 bases, with 9 bases left between them. There are 14 residues in the CDR3. Germline loops: CDR1 SGHDN, CDR2 FVKESK. Here the CDR3 reads CASSQGRTYYGYTF. CDR3 sequence (DNA): TGTGCCAGCAGCCAAGGACGGACTTACTATGGCTACACCTTC.

This clonotype was seen a few times. The chain combines TRBV27 with TRBJ1-2, with D perhaps TRBD1 (5 bases). The V gene lost 8 bases and the J gene lost 4 bases, with 11 bases spanning the gap. The CDR3 is 12 residues long. CDR1 and CDR2 from the germline V gene are MNHEY and SMNVEV (reference sequence). The CDR3 bases are TGTGCCAGCGGACAACTAAGCTATGGCTACACCTTC. As protein: CASGQLSYGYTF.

This clonotype occurred a few times. Compared with germline, one end of the junction differs, possibly owing to a read error. V gene TRBV7-7 combines with J gene TRBJ2-2, with 11 bases matching TRBD1. Germline CDR1 SSHAT, CDR2 FNYEAQ (reference sequence). The CDR3 has 16 amino acids. This chain's CDR3 is CASSPDRGQGTGELFF. For the CDR3, the DNA is TGTGCTAGCAGTCCGGACAGGGGGCAAGGCACCGGGGAGCTGTTTTTT.

V gene TRBV3-1 combines with J gene TRBJ2-5; 8 bases are shared with TRBD1. V lost 1 base, J lost 13 bases, and 2 bases stayed unmatched. The CDR3 is 11 residues long. The germline CDR1 and CDR2 sequences are LGHDT and YNNKEL (reference sequence). The CDR3 is CASSQGQGAYF. In nucleotides, the CDR3 is TGTGCCAGCAGCCAAGGGCAGGGGGCGTACTTC.

This clonotype came up many times. The chain combines TRBV7-2 with TRBJ2-3; the D gene is possibly TRBD2 (6 bases). The germline gives CDR1 SGHTA, CDR2 FQGNSA. V was pared by 3 bases and J by 6 bases, with 16 bases between. The CDR3 contains 15 residues. This CDR3 reads CASSFRIAREDTQYF. CDR3 sequence (DNA): TGTGCCAGCAGCTTCCGGATTGCCCGGGAGGATACGCAGTATTTT.

The chain carries TRBV18 and TRBJ1-6, with D perhaps TRBD1 (6 bases). This CDR3 has 15 residues. Trimming shortened V by 4 bases and J by 7 bases, and 14 bases separated the two germline ends. Germline CDR1 is KGHSH and CDR2 is LQKENI. The DNA of the CDR3 is TGTGCCAGCTCACTAATGGACAGCCGAAATTCACCCCTCCACTTT. Translation gives CASSLMDSRNSPLHF.

This clonotype came up a few times. The J gene is TRBJ1-2, the V gene TRBV28; TRBD1 might be the D (5 bases). There are 16 residues in the CDR3. Per the germline V gene, CDR1 is MDHEN and CDR2 is SYDVKM. The V end lost 7 bases, the J end lost 1 base, and 19 bases lay between the germline ends. The CDR3 loop is CASTSLRDVVNYGYTF. Here the CDR3 DNA reads TGTGCCAGCACCTCCCTCCGGGACGTCGTTAACTATGGCTACACCTTC.

This clonotype was seen more than once but under ten times. The V gene is TRBV6-1, the J gene TRBJ1-4; TRBD1 might be the D (5 bases). Trimming removed 1 base from V and 5 bases from J, with 8 bases in between. Germline values: CDR1 MNHNS, CDR2 SASEGT. The CDR3 has 14 amino acids. The CDR3 coding sequence is TGTGCCAGCAGTGAAGACAGGCTGAATGAAAAACTGTTTTTT. This translates into CASSEDRLNEKLFF.

This clonotype was observed a handful of times. V gene TRBV6-1 combines with J gene TRBJ2-2; D possibly corresponds to TRBD1 (5 bases). Germline CDR1 is MNHNS and CDR2 is SASEGT. V lost 5 bases, J lost 5 bases, and 15 bases lay in between. CDR3 size: 15 residues. Here the CDR3 reads CASSSFRAGTGELFF. The CDR3 nucleotides read TGTGCCAGCAGTTCTTTCAGGGCTGGAACCGGGGAGCTGTTTTTT.

The J gene is TRBJ2-5, the V gene TRBV7-2; 7 bases fit TRBD2. Germline V lookup: CDR1 SGHTA, CDR2 FQGNSA. This CDR3 is 15 amino acids long. With V trimmed by 4 bases and J by 5 bases, 10 bases remained unmatched. CDR3 coding DNA: TGTGCCAGCAGCTACCTGAAAAGGGAGGGGGAGACCCAGTACTTC. Its translation: CASSYLKREGETQYF.

J is TRBJ2-7 and V is TRBV4-3; 9 bases map to TRBD2. Germline assignment: CDR1 LGHNA and CDR2 YSLEER. The junction had 7 bases not matched to a gene; V was cut back by 1 base and J by 6 bases. The CDR3 has 15 residues. The chain's CDR3 is CASSQVGSGRSEQYF. In DNA, the CDR3 is TGCGCCAGCAGCCAAGTCGGTAGCGGGAGATCCGAGCAGTACTTC.

In this sample, this clonotype turned up many times. V is TRBV28 and J is TRBJ1-4, with 7 positions matching TRBD1. Trimming took 6 bases from V and 4 from J; bases not matched to a gene: 11. CDR3 size: 16 residues. Germline V gives CDR1 MDHEN, CDR2 SYDVKM. CDR3 loop: CASRKLTGADNEKLFF. The CDR3 DNA sequence: TGTGCCAGCAGGAAACTCACAGGGGCGGATAATGAAAAACTGTTTTTT.

The chain has TRBV30 and TRBJ2-3, with D possibly being TRBD1 (6 bases). Germline CDR1 and CDR2: GTSNPN and SVGIG (reference sequence). V dropped 3 bases and J dropped 4 bases, with 17 bases sitting between them. This CDR3 has 15 residues. The CDR3 DNA is TGTGCCTGGAGCCGGAAAGGACAGAGCGCAGATACGCAGTATTTT. Amino acid sequence: CAWSRKGQSADTQYF.